A selection of T cell receptor beta chains follows, all from one sample in a study of T cell responses to AZD1222 COVID-19 vaccine. Sequencing was performed with immunoSEQ multiplex PCR; in TCRdb, only in-frame clones are kept and a portion is missing. The table shows fewer than 150,000 clones, with 90% occurring only once. Material: peripheral blood, obtained on day 0 of AZD1222 vaccination. The receptors shown here come from an adult in good health. The CDR3 runs from the conserved cysteine through the conserved F or W. Each record gives: clone size, V gene, D gene, J gene, CDR3 DNA, CDR3 protein. The D gene is left open where the match is weak. Clone size is not always given. Where it is, it says once, few, many or a class for expanded clones.

clone size: NA
V gene: TRBV11-2
D gene: NA
J gene: TRBJ2-1
CDR3 DNA: TGTGCCAGCAGCTCGCGGGGGCTCTCCTACAATGAGCAGTTCTTC
CDR3 protein: CASSSRGLSYNEQFF

clone size: NA
V gene: TRBV7-9
D gene: NA
J gene: TRBJ2-7
CDR3 DNA: TGTGCCAGCAGCTTAGTCGGCAGGGAACACGAGCAGTACTTC
CDR3 protein: CASSLVGREHEQYF

clone size: NA
V gene: TRBV4-2
D gene: NA
J gene: TRBJ1-2
CDR3 DNA: TGTGCCAGCAGCCAAGAGGGAGAGATCCACTATGGCTACACCTTC
CDR3 protein: CASSQEGEIHYGYTF

clone size: NA
V gene: TRBV7-9
D gene: TRBD1
J gene: TRBJ1-2
CDR3 DNA: TGTGCCAGCAGCACCGGACAGGGGCCCTATGGCTACACCTTC
CDR3 protein: CASSTGQGPYGYTF

clone size: NA
V gene: TRBV27
D gene: NA
J gene: TRBJ1-2
CDR3 DNA: TGTGCCAGCAGTGCCCCGAGGTCTCGGGGCTACACCTTC
CDR3 protein: CASSAPRSRGYTF

clone size: NA
V gene: TRBV24-1
D gene: NA
J gene: TRBJ1-3
CDR3 DNA: TGTGCCACCAGTGAGTTGGATCCATACTCTGGAAACACCATATATTTT
CDR3 protein: CATSELDPYSGNTIYF

clone size: NA
V gene: TRBV9
D gene: TRBD1
J gene: TRBJ1-1
CDR3 DNA: TGTGCCAGCAGCGTAAGGACAGGGGGAATGAACACTGAAGCTTTCTTT
CDR3 protein: CASSVRTGGMNTEAFF

clone size: once
V gene: TRBV19
D gene: TRBD1
J gene: TRBJ1-2
CDR3 DNA: TGTGCCAGTAGTATACAGACAGGGTCGCCTAACTATGGCTACACCTTC
CDR3 protein: CASSIQTGSPNYGYTF

clone size: NA
V gene: TRBV5-1
D gene: NA
J gene: TRBJ1-1
CDR3 DNA: TGCGCCAGCAGGGGGAGTTTAGGCGCCAACACTGAAGCTTTCTTT
CDR3 protein: CASRGSLGANTEAFF

clone size: NA
V gene: TRBV11-2
D gene: NA
J gene: TRBJ2-2
CDR3 DNA: TGTGCCAGCAGCCCCTTAAGGGGCCGCGGCACCGGGGAGCTGTTTTTT
CDR3 protein: CASSPLRGRGTGELFF

clone size: once
V gene: TRBV16
D gene: TRBD1
J gene: TRBJ1-1
CDR3 DNA: TGTGCCAGCAGCCAGTCAAGGACAGGGCACACTGAAGCTTTCTTT
CDR3 protein: CASSQSRTGHTEAFF

clone size: NA
V gene: TRBV19
D gene: TRBD2
J gene: TRBJ2-7
CDR3 DNA: TGTGCCAGTAGTACCCCTCGCGCTAGCGGGAGGGCCAATGTTCGTTACGAGCAGTACTTC
CDR3 protein: CASSTPRASGRANVRYEQYF

clone size: NA
V gene: TRBV23-1
D gene: NA
J gene: TRBJ1-2
CDR3 DNA: TGCGCTGGGCATGGCTACACCTTC
CDR3 protein: CAGHGYTF